The sequence of this T cell receptor (beta chain) was determined in a study of graft-versus-host responses after intestinal transplantation. In the study overall: As for transplant type, recipients had multivisceral, liver-intestinal, or isolated intestinal grafts. Anti-thymocyte globulin induction preceded three to four years of tacrolimus and steroid maintenance in all recipients.

Study-wide results and limits: Early post-transplant HvG declines were associated with peak circulating GvH clone levels. Recipient marrow held GvH clones, some first seen in ileum or blood.

The data were produced by immunoSEQ multiplex PCR, yet TCRdb's version contains in-frame clones alone and is incomplete. Of tens of thousands of clones listed, approximately 90% are singletons. Only a few counts were recorded for this clone. Its cognate antigen is unknown. The CDR3 is 19 amino acids. The TCR sequence derives from a human patient who received an intestinal transplant, so some T cells may come from the graft donor. The V gene is TRBV21-1, the J gene TRBJ1-3; the DNA was not compared with TRBD1, the D call given in the table. TRBV21-1 is designated a pseudogene. The specimen comprised PBMCs, sampled 26 days after transplant. CDR3 in amino acids: CASSNTLILEGASGNTIYF. The DNA of the CDR3 is TGTGCCAGCAGCAATACCCTAATTCTGGAGGGGGCCTCTGGAAACACCATATATTTT.